This is a list of T cell receptor beta chains from one sample in a study of blood T cell repertoires in COVID-19. Profiled with immunoSEQ multiplex PCR; TCRdb holds only in-frame clones, not every one. The sample carries approximately 160,000 clones, roughly 84% recorded once. The sequenced sample consisted of peripheral blood. These receptors originate from a woman aged 55-69 years with acute or convalescent COVID-19. The CDR3 runs from the conserved cysteine through the conserved F or W. The D gene is left open where the match is weak. Not all rows give a size; the values are once, few, many and, for expanded clones, a class.

TRBD2	NA	TRBJ2-3	TRBV7-2	CASSRGPAGGRTDTQYF	TGTGCCAGCAGCAGGGGCCCGGCGGGGGGCCGCACAGATACGCAGTATTTT
TRBD2	NA	TRBJ2-3	TRBV5-6	CASSTLRAGEDTQYF	TGTGCCAGCAGCACCCTGAGAGCGGGGGAAGATACGCAGTATTTT
TRBD1	NA	TRBJ2-1	TRBV6-5	CASSYSMTGGYNEQFF	TGTGCCAGCAGTTACTCGATGACAGGGGGTTACAATGAGCAGTTCTTC
NA	NA	TRBJ1-1	TRBV3-1/TRBV3-2	CASSQDFQGNTEAFF	TGTGCCAGCAGCCAAGATTTTCAGGGAAACACTGAAGCTTTCTTT
TRBD1	NA	TRBJ1-3	TRBV6-5	CASNSGGTGNTIYF	TGTGCCAGCAATTCAGGGGGCACTGGAAACACCATATATTTT
TRBD1	NA	TRBJ1-5	TRBV30	CAWSVLGGANQPQHF	TGTGCCTGGAGTGTACTAGGGGGCGCGAATCAGCCCCAGCATTTT
NA	NA	TRBJ2-5	TRBV19	CASSTRSPGGETQYF	TGTGCCAGTAGTACCCGCTCACCTGGCGGGGAGACCCAGTACTTC
TRBD1	NA	TRBJ2-3	TRBV5-1	CASGQGERTDTQYF	TGCGCCAGTGGACAGGGAGAGAGGACAGATACGCAGTATTTT
NA	NA	TRBJ1-2	TRBV3-1/TRBV3-2	CASSLGQNYGYTF	TGTGCCAGCAGCCTGGGGCAGAACTATGGCTACACCTTC
NA	NA	TRBJ1-6	TRBV5-1	CASRRGSYNSPLHF	TGCGCCAGCAGGAGGGGGTCCTATAATTCACCCCTCCACTTT
NA	NA	TRBJ1-6	TRBV28	CASSLVTGNSPLHF	TGTGCCAGCTCCCTAGTCACCGGTAATTCACCCCTCCACTTT
NA	NA	TRBJ2-3	TRBV18	CASSRARTVDTQYF	TGTGCCAGCTCACGAGCGCGAACGGTTGATACGCAGTATTTT
NA	once	TRBJ2-1	TRBV24-1	CATSSGGQAKFNEQFF	TGTGCCACCAGTTCCGGGGGTCAGGCAAAATTCAATGAGCAGTTCTTC
NA	NA	TRBJ2-1	TRBV10-3	CAISRLSYNEQFF	TGTGCCATCAGCAGACTGTCCTACAATGAGCAGTTCTTC
NA	NA	TRBJ2-1	TRBV25-1	CASSESQGRGSEQFF	TGTGCCAGCAGTGAATCACAGGGCAGGGGTAGTGAGCAGTTCTTC
NA	NA	TRBJ1-2	TRBV7-9	CASSPQGSRGDYTF	TGTGCCAGCAGTCCACAGGGTTCCCGAGGGGACTACACCTTC
NA	NA	TRBJ1-5	TRBV6-5	CASSYRESQPQHF	TGTGCCAGCAGTTATAGGGAGAGTCAGCCCCAGCATTTT
TRBD1	NA	TRBJ2-2	TRBV14	CASRRQGGTGELFF	TGTGCCAGCAGACGACAGGGTGGCACCGGGGAGCTGTTTTTT
NA	NA	TRBJ1-1	TRBV7-8	CASSLRGITNVNTEAFF	TGTGCCAGCAGCCTGCGGGGGATAACTAATGTGAACACTGAAGCTTTCTTT
NA	NA	TRBJ1-1	TRBV13	CASSLGLILGAHTEAFF	TGTGCCAGCAGCTTAGGGCTAATTCTGGGGGCGCACACTGAAGCTTTCTTT
TRBD1	NA	TRBJ1-5	TRBV18	CASSPVREGARGQPQHF	TGTGCCAGCTCACCCGTTCGGGAGGGGGCGCGTGGTCAGCCCCAGCATTTT
NA	few	TRBJ1-6	TRBV7-2	CASSLGATAGYNSPLHF	TGTGCCAGCAGCTTAGGTGCTACTGCGGGCTATAATTCACCCCTCCACTTT
TRBD1	NA	TRBJ1-2	TRBV7-2	CASSLGWGTGVDGYTF	TGTGCCAGCAGCTTAGGGTGGGGGACAGGGGTGGATGGCTACACCTTC
NA	few	TRBJ1-6	TRBV7-3	CASSLGGNSPLHF	TGTGCCAGCAGCCTAGGGGGTAATTCACCCCTCCACTTT
TRBD2	NA	TRBJ2-5	TRBV15	CATSRDTGTSGGSQYF	TGTGCCACCAGCAGAGACACCGGGACTAGCGGGGGTTCCCAGTACTTC
NA	NA	TRBJ1-1	TRBV19	CASSIQGWTEAFF	TGTGCCAGTAGTATACAGGGGTGGACTGAAGCTTTCTTT
TRBD1	few	TRBJ1-5	TRBV15	CATSRPTGGQGWINQPQHF	TGTGCCACCAGCAGACCAACTGGTGGACAGGGCTGGATCAATCAGCCCCAGCATTTT
NA	NA	TRBJ1-1	TRBV20-1	CSASLGGNTEAFF	TGCAGTGCTAGTCTAGGGGGGAACACTGAAGCTTTCTTT
TRBD1	NA	TRBJ1-4	TRBV7-8	CASSFPQGTNEKLFF	TGTGCCAGCAGCTTTCCACAGGGGACTAATGAAAAACTGTTTTTT
NA	NA	TRBJ2-6	TRBV11-2	CASSARVSGANVLTF	TGTGCCAGCAGCGCCAGGGTCTCTGGGGCCAACGTCCTGACTTTC
TRBD1	once	TRBJ1-2	TRBV6-5	CASSRGQGNYGYTF	TGTGCCAGCAGCCGCGGACAGGGGAACTATGGCTACACCTTC
TRBD1	NA	TRBJ1-4	TRBV4-2	CASSRGQGGNEKLFF	TGTGCCAGCAGCCGGGGACAGGGCGGTAATGAAAAACTGTTTTTT
TRBD2	NA	TRBJ2-3	TRBV12-3/TRBV12-4	CASRGLPDTQYF	TGTGCCAGCAGGGGACTACCAGATACGCAGTATTTT
TRBD1	NA	TRBJ2-6	TRBV11-3	CASSPGQGSSGANVLTF	TGTGCCAGCAGCCCCGGACAGGGATCCTCTGGGGCCAACGTCCTGACTTTC
TRBD2	NA	TRBJ2-7	TRBV4-3	CASSQRTSGGHSYEQYF	TGCGCCAGCAGCCAAAGGACTAGCGGGGGTCATTCCTACGAGCAGTACTTC
TRBD2	NA	TRBJ2-2	TRBV9	CASSVVGGVDTGELFF	TGTGCCAGCAGCGTAGTGGGAGGGGTGGACACCGGGGAGCTGTTTTTT
NA	NA	TRBJ1-1	TRBV5-4	CASSPGGVNTEAFF	TGTGCCAGCAGCCCGGGGGGGGTGAACACTGAAGCTTTCTTT